Below, one TCR beta chain is given with its context. The data stem from a study of CD8 T cells in Susac syndrome. CDR3 length equals 14 residues. Germline CDR1 is MNHNS and CDR2 is SASEGT. Trimming shortened V by 7 bases and J by 2 bases, and 12 bases separated the two germline ends. Random hexamers were used to reverse transcribe the RNA input (roughly 0.5 to 1 ug). A single record per CDR3 protein comes from TCRdb applying MiXCR to the immunoSEQ multiplex PCR reads. The top ten hold 0.5% of the sample, which has 75,000 to 95,000 distinct CDR3 sequences, roughly nine tenths seen once. Sequencing of TCR beta covered CD8+ and CD4+ T cells obtained from blood.

Sequencing was performed on CD8+ T cells from PBMCs. The chain has TRBV6-1 and TRBJ2-1, with D hard to call. The source is a human donor with multiple sclerosis. CDR3: CASNLLGTYNEQFF. CDR3 in DNA: TGTGCCAGCAACCTTTTGGGCACCTACAATGAGCAGTTCTTC.